The 17 T cell receptor beta chains below come from one sample, sequenced in a study of T cell repertoires in aging, cancer and after chemotherapy. TCR beta rearrangements were amplified from peripheral blood genomic DNA. Rearranged V-D-J TRB sequences were amplified with a mixed TRB-A/B primer pool. TCRdb analysed the multiplex PCR reads with MiXCR anew, one entry per CDR3 protein. The sample has approximately 4,900 distinct CDR3 sequences, 20% to 30% seen once. The sequencing input was blood. Receptor source: a human donor in good health.

The V call is TRBV6-1, the J call TRBJ1-1, with 9 bases matching TRBD1. Trimming removed 7 bases from V and 9 bases from J; junction bases left unmatched: 12. Germline V gene sequence: CDR1 MNHNS, CDR2 SASEGT. The CDR3 consists of 14 residues. In nucleotides, the CDR3 is TGTGCCAGCAAAAGGGAACAGGGGGCAGTTAAAGCTTTCTTT. The encoded protein is CASKREQGAVKAFF.

By sample share, this clonotype is medium-sized. V and J are TRBV27 and TRBJ1-6; D gene unclear. Germline CDR1 MNHEY, CDR2 SMNVEV (reference sequence). CDR3 length equals 14 residues. The V end lost 8 bases, the J end lost 7 bases, and 15 bases lay between the germline ends. CDR3 sequence reads: CASVVSIGNSPLHF. As DNA, the CDR3 is TGTGCCAGCGTCGTGTCTATAGGGAATTCACCCCTCCACTTT.

V and J are TRBV20-1 and TRBJ2-1; either TRBD1 or TRBD2 may supply D (5 bases each). Germline loops: CDR1 DFQATT, CDR2 SNEGSKA (reference sequence). The CDR3 spans 12 residues. V was pared by 5 bases and J by 9 bases, with 14 bases between. Here the CDR3 DNA reads TGCAGTGCTTCCTCGACAGAGGGTGAGCAGTTCTTC. Protein sequence: CSASSTEGEQFF.

The chain carries TRBV10-3 and TRBJ2-3; 13 nucleotides match TRBD2. This CDR3 contains 18 residues. The germline V gene encodes CDR1 ENHRY and CDR2 SYGVKD. Trimming took 5 bases from V and 0 from J; bases not matched to a gene: 8. The CDR3 DNA is TGTGCCATCAGTCCCAGACTAGCGGGGGGACTTAGCACAGATACGCAGTATTTT. Protein product: CAISPRLAGGLSTDTQYF.

The chain carries TRBV5-6 and TRBJ1-1, with D possibly being TRBD1 (5 bases). Trimming left V 0 bases short and J 3 bases short, with 9 bases between. The CDR3 is made up of 14 amino acids. CDR1 SGHDT and CDR2 YYEEEE come from the germline V gene. The CDR3 sequence is CASSLGQLYTEAFF. The CDR3 DNA reads as TGTGCCAGCAGCTTGGGACAGTTATACACTGAAGCTTTCTTT. Supplemented by reference TRBV5-6 and TRBJ1-1, the full variable domain reads DAGVTQSPTHLIKTRGQQVTLRCSPKSGHDTVSWYQQALGQGPQFIFQYYEEEERQRGNFPDRFSGHQFPNYSSELNVNALLLGDSALYLCASSLGQLYTEAFFGQGTRLTVV.

CDR3 region: CSARSLGGGETQYF. The CDR3 coding sequence is TGCAGTGCTAGATCCCTGGGGGGGGGGGAGACCCAGTACTTC. The chain has TRBV20-1 and TRBJ2-5; 7 nucleotides align to TRBD2. Germline values: CDR1 DFQATT, CDR2 SNEGSKA (reference sequence). The CDR3 consists of 14 residues. The J segment lost 5 bases and the V segment lost 2 bases, leaving 8 bases of the junction unmatched.

This clonotype rates as medium-sized. The V call is TRBV6-2 or TRBV6-3, the J call TRBJ1-5; 11 bases line up with TRBD1. CDR3 length equals 19 residues. CDR1 is MNHEY and CDR2 is SVGEGT in the germline V gene. The J segment lost 1 base and the V segment lost 3 bases, leaving 11 bases of the junction unmatched. CDR3 in amino acids: CASSYPQDRGQGSNQPQHF. In DNA, the CDR3 is TGTGCCAGCAGTTATCCTCAGGACAGGGGGCAGGGAAGCAATCAGCCCCAGCATTTT.

About this clonotype: A much bigger clone sits one base away, suggesting this may be a read error. The rearrangement joins TRBV30 to TRBJ1-3, with D uncertain. V lost 0 bases and J lost 0, with 15 bases in between. The germline V gene encodes CDR1 GTSNPN and CDR2 SVGIG (reference sequence). The CDR3 length is 17 residues. CDR3 region: CAWSVPPPGDSGNTIYF. The DNA for the CDR3 is TGTGCCTGGAGTGTACCCCCTCCAGGCGACTCTGGAAACACCATATATTTT.

There are a few counts of this clonotype. The chain couples TRBV20-1 to TRBJ1-1; no clear D gene. Germline assignment: CDR1 DFQATT and CDR2 SNEGSKA (reference sequence). V lost 3 bases to trimming and J lost 5 bases, with 10 bases between them. The CDR3 sequence is 12 residues long. Here the CDR3 DNA reads TGCAGTGCTAGTGTGGGAAGTACTGAAGCTTTCTTT. Translating gives CSASVGSTEAFF.

This clonotype was observed a few times. The chain carries TRBV11-2 and TRBJ2-7; 11 bases agree with TRBD2. J was trimmed by 2 bases and V by 5 bases; bases with no gene match: 8. Germline assignment: CDR1 SGHAT and CDR2 FQNNGV. The length of the CDR3 is 16 residues. The CDR3 bases are TGTGCCAGCAGCGTTCCCTTACTAGCGGGGGCCTACGAGCAGTACTTC. It encodes CASSVPLLAGAYEQYF.

This clonotype was found a few times. The J gene is TRBJ1-1, the V gene TRBV5-1, with D possibly TRBD1 on 6 matching bases. Germline V gives CDR1 SGHRS, CDR2 YFSETQ. V shed 4 bases and J shed 1 base, with 8 bases lying between them. This CDR3 comprises 13 residues. CDR3 region: CASSQQGNTEAFF. For the CDR3, the DNA is TGCGCCAGCAGCCAACAGGGGAACACTGAAGCTTTCTTT.

This clonotype was seen a handful of times. One junction end does not reproduce the germline sequence, and a read error may be involved. V and J are TRBV28 and TRBJ1-2; maybe TRBD1 (6 bases). The CDR3 has 12 amino acids. CDR1 is MDHEN and CDR2 is SYDVKM in the germline V gene. The CDR3 protein is CASTGQLNGSAF. CDR3 in DNA: TGTGCCAGCACCGGACAGCTTAACGGCTCGGCCTTC.

V usage is TRBV20-1 and J usage is TRBJ2-7; TRBD2 might be the D (6 bases). The germline V gene has CDR1 DFQATT and CDR2 SNEGSKA (reference sequence). V was shortened by 1 base and J by 6 bases, with 19 bases between the two germline ends. This CDR3 is built from 15 residues. The CDR3 spells CSARAYGTGVTEQYF. CDR3 DNA sequence: TGCAGTGCTAGAGCCTACGGGACTGGGGTAACCGAGCAGTACTTC.

With respect to this clonotype: Just one base apart from a much larger clone, this may be a read error. The rearrangement joins TRBV6-2 or TRBV6-3 to TRBJ2-1; possible D gene TRBD1, 6 bases. The CDR3 totals 15 residues. Germline lookup yields CDR1 MNHEY and CDR2 SVGEGT. Trimming stripped 4 bases from V and 4 bases from J, with 14 bases between. The CDR3, as DNA: TGTGCCAGCAGTTGCTTGTCAGGGGCGTACAATGAGCAGTTCTTC. This sequence encodes CASSCLSGAYNEQFF.

This clonotype was seen only once. The chain uses TRBV7-9 and TRBJ2-5, with 9 nucleotides matching TRBD1. Per germline, CDR1 SEHNR and CDR2 FQNEAQ (reference sequence). Trimming at V came to 5 bases and at J to 5 bases, leaving 6 bases not matched to a gene. This CDR3 has 14 residues. The CDR3 sequence: CASSAGQGWETQYF. CDR3 nucleotide sequence: TGTGCCAGCAGCGCAGGACAGGGGTGGGAGACCCAGTACTTC.

This clonotype is deemed medium-sized. This chain connects TRBV5-6 to TRBJ2-3, with 7 nucleotides matching TRBD2. The germline gives CDR1 SGHDT, CDR2 YYEEEE. The CDR3 consists of 14 residues. Germline trimming cut 9 bases from V and 2 bases from J; bases unmatched to any gene: 9. The CDR3 nucleotides are TGTGCCACACGAGCGGGGCCCATCACAGATACGCAGTATTTT. Translated: CATRAGPITDTQYF.

This chain links TRBV18 with TRBJ2-5; TRBD2 matches at 9 bases. The CDR3 loop spans 14 amino acids. The J segment lost 5 bases and the V segment lost 8 bases, leaving 9 bases of the junction unmatched. Germline V lookup: CDR1 KGHSH, CDR2 LQKENI. The CDR3 sequence is CASRTRGGGETQYF. CDR3 coding DNA: TGTGCCAGCAGGACGCGGGGGGGGGGGGAGACCCAGTACTTC.